This section outlines one T cell receptor beta chain sequence together with its context. Its target is unknown. The data are from a study of CD8+ T cells in alopecia areata. Extraction and reverse transcription of RNA yielded cDNA as the sequencing template. Measured with immunoSEQ multiplex PCR; TCRdb has only the in-frame clones, and not every one. This table holds about 110,000 clones, roughly 55% found once. Cell sorting was applied to PBMCs, and CD4+ and CD8+ T cells were collected. General study findings and limits: Mice showed TCR sharing more clearly than patients did, possibly owing to HLA.

The receptor was derived from a human donor with alopecia areata. The source material was NKG2D-low CD8+ T cells sorted from blood.

Written as DNA, the CDR3 is TGTGCCAGCAGCCCACACCCCAGACCGATGGAGACCCAGTACTTC. Its translation: CASSPHPRPMETQYF. The V gene is TRBV7-6, the J gene TRBJ2-5, with no clear D. V was trimmed by 5 bases and J by 5 bases, leaving 18 bases between them. CDR1 is SGHVS and CDR2 is FNYEAQ in the germline V gene. The CDR3 totals 15 residues.